One sample yielded the 16 T cell receptor beta chains listed below, sequenced in a study of neurological immune-mediated disorders. From the 5' RACE reads, TCRdb called clonotypes with MiXCR, one entry per CDR3 protein. Among about 30,000 distinct CDR3 sequences listed, around 15% were seen once. Sample: PBMCs. All receptors come from a man in his 70s in good health.

This clonotype was detected many times. The rearrangement uses TRBV5-1 and TRBJ1-1; D is uncertain. The CDR3 contains 13 residues. Trimming removed 5 bases at V and 4 bases at J, with 12 bases between. From germline, CDR1 is SGHRS and CDR2 YFSETQ. The CDR3 nucleotides are TGCGCCAGCAGATCAACCCGGTCCACTGAAGCTTTCTTT. It yields the protein CASRSTRSTEAFF. The variable domain in full, completed from reference TRBV5-1 and TRBJ1-1, reads KAGVTQTPRYLIKTRGQQVTLSCSPISGHRSVSWYQQTPGQGLQFLFEYFSETQRNKGNFPGRFSGRQFSNSRSEMNVSTLELGDSALYLCASRSTRSTEAFFGQGTRLTVV.

The sample holds many counts of this clonotype. The rearrangement links TRBV7-2 to TRBJ2-7; D tentatively reads TRBD1 or TRBD2 (6 bases each). This CDR3 is 13 amino acids long. From germline, CDR1 is SGHTA and CDR2 FQGNSA. The ends were cut back, 5 bases at V and 1 base at J, with 9 bases in the middle. CDR3 loop: CASSQGGSYEQYF. CDR3 in DNA: TGTGCCAGCAGCCAAGGGGGGTCCTACGAGCAGTACTTC. The full variable domain, in which reference TRBV7-2 and TRBJ2-7 provide the parts outside the CDR3, is GAGVSQSPSNKVTEKGKDVELRCDPISGHTALYWYRQSLGQGLEFLIYFQGNSAPDKSGLPSDRFSAERTGGSVSTLTIQRTQQEDSAVYLCASSQGGSYEQYFGPGTRLTVT.

There are many counts of this clonotype. The chain couples TRBV4-2 to TRBJ2-2; no definite D call. V lost 2 bases and J 1 base, leaving 2 bases between the germline ends. Germline values: CDR1 LGHNA, CDR2 YNFKEQ. The CDR3 runs 13 residues. In DNA form, the CDR3 reads TGTGCCAGCAGCCAACTGAACACCGGGGAGCTGTTTTTT. It specifies CASSQLNTGELFF.

This clonotype was recorded at least ten times. The genes are TRBV28 and TRBJ2-6, with D unresolved. From germline, CDR1 is MDHEN and CDR2 SYDVKM. This CDR3 contains 12 residues. Deletions cut 3 bases from V and 12 bases from J, with 9 bases between. CDR3 nucleotides: TGTGCCAGCAGTTTGGGTCTGGGCGTCCTGACTTTC. Its protein product is CASSLGLGVLTF.

This clonotype is a singleton in its sample. The conserved phenylalanine or tryptophan normally closing the CDR3 is absent here, so this likely arose from a read error. The DNA is omitted, as the CDR3 cannot be located on it reliably, and the CDR3 follows TCRdb's listing. V is TRBV12-3 or TRBV12-4 and J is TRBJ2-3; the table's TRBD1 call for D was not verified on the DNA. The CDR3 is 9 amino acids long, termini counted. CDR3 amino acids: CASTAWRGI.

Many counts were recorded for this clonotype. The chain has TRBV12-3 or TRBV12-4 and TRBJ1-3; no definite D call. The CDR3 is 15 amino acids. V was clipped by 7 bases and J by 0 bases, with 13 bases between them. The CDR3 spells CASTRKGSSGNTIYF. The CDR3, as DNA: TGTGCCAGCACCAGAAAAGGGAGCTCTGGAAACACCATATATTTT.

This clonotype came up many times. This chain connects TRBV20-1 to TRBJ2-5, with TRBD2 identical over 14 bases. The ends lost 6 bases at V and 2 bases at J; junction bases unmatched: 5. CDR3 size: 15 residues. The germline V gene encodes CDR1 DFQATT and CDR2 SNEGSKA (reference sequence). The CDR3 is CSAGGTSGGQETQYF. The CDR3 DNA is TGCAGTGCCGGGGGGACTAGCGGGGGACAAGAGACCCAGTACTTC.

This clonotype was recorded at least ten times. This rearrangement joins TRBV9 to TRBJ1-4; 7 positions match TRBD1. V shed 4 bases and J 0 bases; nucleotides not matched to a gene: 6. The CDR3 extends over 16 amino acids. Germline V gene data show CDR1 as SGDLS and CDR2 as YYNGEE. The CDR3 DNA reads as TGTGCCAGCAGCTTCCGACAGGGTGCAACTAATGAAAAACTGTTTTTT. As protein: CASSFRQGATNEKLFF.

The table lists this clonotype with many counts. The V gene is TRBV6-2 or TRBV6-3, the J gene TRBJ2-7; D might be TRBD2 (5 bases). Trimming shortened V by 3 bases and J by 7 bases, and 16 bases separated the two germline ends. CDR1 MNHEY and CDR2 SVGEGT come from the germline V gene. This CDR3 is 14 amino acids long. CDR3 protein: CASSYGAGMIEQYF. The CDR3 coding sequence is TGTGCCAGCAGTTATGGTGCGGGTATGATAGAGCAGTACTTC.

This clonotype has at least ten counts. CDR3: CSATGGNAYEQYF. The CDR3 coding sequence is TGCAGTGCAACCGGGGGGAACGCCTACGAGCAGTACTTC. The chain couples TRBV20-1 to TRBJ2-7; 7 nucleotides line up with TRBD2. Germline values: CDR1 DFQATT, CDR2 SNEGSKA (reference sequence). V dropped 6 bases and J dropped 2; count of bases not matched to a gene: 7. The CDR3 runs to 13 residues.

This clonotype was seen repeatedly, ten times or more. This chain connects TRBV7-2 to TRBJ1-4, with a weak D call TRBD1 (5 bases). This CDR3 is built from 17 residues. The V and J ends lost 0 bases and 7 bases respectively, with 18 bases between them. Germline V gives CDR1 SGHTA, CDR2 FQGNSA. The CDR3 bases are TGTGCCAGCAGCTTAGCTGGCAGATTGAAAGGGGTTGAAAAACTGTTTTTT. Protein product: CASSLAGRLKGVEKLFF.

In this sample, this clonotype turned up many times. The rearrangement joins TRBV12-3 or TRBV12-4 to TRBJ1-2; D is possibly TRBD1 (5 bases). The CDR3 extends over 13 amino acids. V was clipped by 6 bases and J by 7 bases, with 15 bases between them. The CDR3 loop is CASRQGGVVGYTF. The CDR3 DNA follows: TGTGCCAGCAGACAAGGAGGGGTGGTTGGCTACACCTTC.

This clonotype was observed many times. The V gene is TRBV20-1, the J gene TRBJ2-7, with TRBD1 matching 7 bases. V gave up 6 bases and J gave up 0 bases; unmatched junction bases: 8. The CDR3 length is 14 residues. The germline V gene has CDR1 DFQATT and CDR2 SNEGSKA (reference sequence). CDR3 amino acids: CSASRGISSYEQYF. CDR3 sequence (DNA): TGCAGTGCCAGCAGGGGGATTAGCTCCTACGAGCAGTACTTC.

The rearrangement joins TRBV5-6 to TRBJ2-3, with TRBD2 identical over 13 bases. The V gene end was trimmed by 4 bases and the J gene end by 5 bases; junction bases not matched to a gene: 4. This CDR3 has 15 amino acids. The germline CDR1 and CDR2 sequences are SGHDT and YYEEEE. The chain's CDR3 is CASSTGTSGVDTQYF. The CDR3 DNA sequence: TGTGCCAGCAGCACAGGGACTAGCGGGGTAGATACGCAGTATTTT.

There are many counts of this clonotype. The V gene is TRBV4-3, the J gene TRBJ1-3; D unresolved. In germline, CDR1 is LGHNA, CDR2 YSLEER. CDR3 length: 15 amino acids. Between the trimmed V and J ends, which lost 2 bases and 4 bases, there was a span of 12 bases. The CDR3 is CASSQKRARGNTIYF. The CDR3 nucleotides read TGCGCCAGCAGCCAAAAGCGGGCCAGGGGAAACACCATATATTTT.

This clonotype was found a few times. The genes are TRBV20-1 and TRBJ1-2; D might be TRBD1 (5 bases). This CDR3 has 14 amino acids. The V and J ends lost 6 bases and 4 bases respectively, with 18 bases between them. Germline V gives CDR1 DFQATT, CDR2 SNEGSKA (reference sequence). In DNA form, the CDR3 reads TGCAGTGCCCCCGCGGGGGGAAAAGTCTATGGCTACACCTTC. It encodes CSAPAGGKVYGYTF.